Listed below are T cell receptor beta chains from one sample, sequenced in a study of T cell responses to AZD1222 COVID-19 vaccine. The method was immunoSEQ multiplex PCR; TCRdb's version includes in-frame clones alone and lacks a portion of them. The sample yields about 270,000 clones, 90% to 95% seen once. Sequences were derived from peripheral blood, sampled 28 days after the second AZD1222 dose. The origin of the receptors is an adult who received the AZD1222 COVID-19 vaccine. The CDR3 runs from the conserved cysteine through the conserved F or W. D genes are given only for firm matches. Expanded clones are given a class, and other clones once, few, many or no size at all.

-	TRBV24-1	-	TRBJ2-3	TGTGCCACCAGTGTCAACACAGATACGCAGTATTTT	CATSVNTDTQYF
TRBD2	TRBV7-9	-	TRBJ2-1	TGTGCCAGCAGCTTTAGCGGGAGCTCCTACAATGAGCAGTTCTTC	CASSFSGSSYNEQFF
-	TRBV5-6	-	TRBJ2-1	TGTGCCAGCAGACGAACAGGCTATGAGCAGTTCTTC	CASRRTGYEQFF
-	TRBV29-1	-	TRBJ1-4	TGCAGCGCTGGGATCAGTGCAACTAATGAAAAACTGTTTTTT	CSAGISATNEKLFF
TRBD1	TRBV18	-	TRBJ1-2	TGTGCCAGCTCAACTGGGACAGGGTATGATGGCTACACCTTC	CASSTGTGYDGYTF
-	TRBV12-3/TRBV12-4	-	TRBJ1-2	TGTGCCAGCAGTTCCAACTTGGTCTATGGCTACACCTTC	CASSSNLVYGYTF
TRBD1	TRBV11-1	-	TRBJ2-7	TGTGCCAGCAGCTTAGGGACAGGGGGCCCCCACGAGCAGTACTTC	CASSLGTGGPHEQYF
-	TRBV7-2	few	TRBJ1-4	TGTGCCAGCAGCTTAGGGTCAGGTCATAGGGAAAAACTGTTTTTT	CASSLGSGHREKLFF
TRBD1	TRBV18	-	TRBJ1-1	TGTGCCAGCTCACCATACGGACAGGGTAACACTGAAGCTTTCTTT	CASSPYGQGNTEAFF
TRBD1	TRBV4-1	once	TRBJ1-5	TGCGCCAGCAGCGACAGGGGGAATGGCAATCAGCCCCAGCATTTT	CASSDRGNGNQPQHF
TRBD1	TRBV5-1	-	TRBJ1-2	TGCGCCAGCAGCCAGGACAGGGCCCGGCCCTATGGCTACACCTTC	CASSQDRARPYGYTF
TRBD1	TRBV28	-	TRBJ2-1	TGTGCCAGCGCGGGACAGGGGGGCACTGGTGAGCAGTTCTTC	CASAGQGGTGEQFF
TRBD1	TRBV6-5	-	TRBJ2-1	TGTGCCAGCAGTTACACAGGGGGTGGGTATGGGGAGCAGTTCTTC	CASSYTGGGYGEQFF
-	TRBV6-5	-	TRBJ2-7	TGTGCCCGCGTCCCGGATACCTACGAGCAGTACTTC	CARVPDTYEQYF
-	TRBV27	-	TRBJ2-7	TGTGCCAGCAGTTTATCTTACTCGGGGTTTTACGAGCAGTACTTC	CASSLSYSGFYEQYF
TRBD1	TRBV18	once	TRBJ2-7	TGTGCCAGCTCACCGACAGGGGCCCCCTACGAGCAGTACTTC	CASSPTGAPYEQYF
-	TRBV7-6	once	TRBJ2-7	TGTGCCAGCAGCCCCCAGGGGGGGATCTACGAGCAGTACTTC	CASSPQGGIYEQYF
-	TRBV2	-	TRBJ2-7	TGTGCCAGCGGTTCAGGTTTAGTTGGCGAGCAGTACTTC	CASGSGLVGEQYF
-	TRBV5-1	once	TRBJ2-7	TGCGCCAGCAGCTCCCAATACGAGCAGTACTTC	CASSSQYEQYF
-	TRBV27	-	TRBJ2-7	TGTGCCAGCAGTCCGGGTTCCTACGAGCAGTACTTC	CASSPGSYEQYF